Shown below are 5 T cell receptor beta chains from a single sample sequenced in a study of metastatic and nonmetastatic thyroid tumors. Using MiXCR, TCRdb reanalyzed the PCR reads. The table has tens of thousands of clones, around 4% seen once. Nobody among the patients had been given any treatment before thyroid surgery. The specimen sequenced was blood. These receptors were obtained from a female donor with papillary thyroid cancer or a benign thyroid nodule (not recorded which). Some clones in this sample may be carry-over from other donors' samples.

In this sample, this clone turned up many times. CDR3: CSARLAGPYNEQFF. Here the CDR3 DNA reads TGCAGTGCTAGATTAGCAGGCCCTTACAATGAGCAGTTCTTC. V is TRBV20-1 and J is TRBJ2-1; D gene uncertain. Germline V gene sequence: CDR1 DFQATT, CDR2 SNEGSKA (reference sequence). V lost 2 bases to trimming and J lost 4 bases, with 12 bases between them. CDR3 length: 14 residues.

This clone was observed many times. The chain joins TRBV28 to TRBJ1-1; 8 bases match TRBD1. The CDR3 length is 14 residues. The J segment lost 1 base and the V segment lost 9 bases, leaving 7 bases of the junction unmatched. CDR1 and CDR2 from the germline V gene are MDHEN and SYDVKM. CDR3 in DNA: TGTGCCAGTCCACCCGGACAGGGGAACACTGAAGCTTTCTTT. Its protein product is CASPPGQGNTEAFF.

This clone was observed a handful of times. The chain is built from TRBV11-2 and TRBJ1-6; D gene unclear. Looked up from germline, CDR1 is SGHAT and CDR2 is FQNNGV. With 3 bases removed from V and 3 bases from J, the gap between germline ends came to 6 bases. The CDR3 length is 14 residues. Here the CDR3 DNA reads TGTGCCAGCAGCTTTGCGCTCTATAATTCACCCCTCCACTTT. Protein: CASSFALYNSPLHF. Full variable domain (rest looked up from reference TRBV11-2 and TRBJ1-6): EAGVAQSPRYKIIEKRQSVAFWCNPISGHATLYWYQQILGQGPKLLIQFQNNGVVDDSQLPKDRFSAERLKGVDSTLKIQPAKLEDSAVYLCASSFALYNSPLHFGNGTRLTVT.

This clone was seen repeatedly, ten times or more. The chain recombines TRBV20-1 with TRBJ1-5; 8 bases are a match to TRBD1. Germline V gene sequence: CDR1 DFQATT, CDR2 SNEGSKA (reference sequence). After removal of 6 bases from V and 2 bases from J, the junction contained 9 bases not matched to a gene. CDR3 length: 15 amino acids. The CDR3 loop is CSAGGSTGGNQPQHF. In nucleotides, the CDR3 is TGCAGTGCCGGGGGGTCGACAGGGGGCAATCAGCCCCAGCATTTT.

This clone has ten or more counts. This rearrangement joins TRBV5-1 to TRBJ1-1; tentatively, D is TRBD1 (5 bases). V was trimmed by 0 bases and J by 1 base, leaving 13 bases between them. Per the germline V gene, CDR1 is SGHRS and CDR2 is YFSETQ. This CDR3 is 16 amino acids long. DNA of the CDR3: TGCGCCAGCAGCTTGGTAATACAGGCTCAGAACACTGAAGCTTTCTTT. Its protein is CASSLVIQAQNTEAFF.